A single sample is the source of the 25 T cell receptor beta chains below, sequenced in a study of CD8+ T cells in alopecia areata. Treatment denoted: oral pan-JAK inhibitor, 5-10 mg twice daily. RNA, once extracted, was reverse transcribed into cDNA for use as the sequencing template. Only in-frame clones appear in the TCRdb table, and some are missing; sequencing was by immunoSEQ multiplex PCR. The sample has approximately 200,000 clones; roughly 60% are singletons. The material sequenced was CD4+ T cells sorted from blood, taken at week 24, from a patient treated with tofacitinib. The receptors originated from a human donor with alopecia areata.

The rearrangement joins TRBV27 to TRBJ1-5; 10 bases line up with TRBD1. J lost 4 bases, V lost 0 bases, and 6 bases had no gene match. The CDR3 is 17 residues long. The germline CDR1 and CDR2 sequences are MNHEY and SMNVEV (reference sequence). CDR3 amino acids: CASSLSGTGVFNQPQHF. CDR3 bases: TGTGCCAGCAGTTTATCGGGGACAGGGGTTTTTAATCAGCCCCAGCATTTT.

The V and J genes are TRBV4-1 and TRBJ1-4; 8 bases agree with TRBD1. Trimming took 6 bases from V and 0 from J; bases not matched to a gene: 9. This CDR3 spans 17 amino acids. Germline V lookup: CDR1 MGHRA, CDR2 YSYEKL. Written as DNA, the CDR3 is TGCGCCAGCAGGGATACCGGGACAGGTGCAACTAATGAAAAACTGTTTTTT. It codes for CASRDTGTGATNEKLFF.

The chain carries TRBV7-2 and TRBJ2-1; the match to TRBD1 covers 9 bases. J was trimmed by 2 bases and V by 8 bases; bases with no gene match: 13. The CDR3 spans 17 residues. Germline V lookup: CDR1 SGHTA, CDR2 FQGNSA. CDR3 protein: CASYLLDRGRTYNEQFF. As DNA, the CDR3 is TGTGCCAGCTACCTGTTGGACAGGGGACGTACCTACAATGAGCAGTTCTTC.

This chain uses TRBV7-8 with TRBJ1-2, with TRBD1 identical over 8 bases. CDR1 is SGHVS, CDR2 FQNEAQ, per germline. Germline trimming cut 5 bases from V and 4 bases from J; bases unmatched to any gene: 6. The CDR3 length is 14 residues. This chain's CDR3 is CASSKETGAYGYTF. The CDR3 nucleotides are TGTGCCAGCAGCAAAGAGACAGGGGCCTATGGCTACACCTTC.

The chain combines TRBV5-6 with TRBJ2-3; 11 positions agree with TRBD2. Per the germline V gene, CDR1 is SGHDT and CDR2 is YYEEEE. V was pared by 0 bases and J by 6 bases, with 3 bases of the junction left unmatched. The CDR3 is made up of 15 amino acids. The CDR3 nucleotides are TGTGCCAGCAGCTTGGATCTAGCGGGAGGCGATACGCAGTATTTT. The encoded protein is CASSLDLAGGDTQYF.

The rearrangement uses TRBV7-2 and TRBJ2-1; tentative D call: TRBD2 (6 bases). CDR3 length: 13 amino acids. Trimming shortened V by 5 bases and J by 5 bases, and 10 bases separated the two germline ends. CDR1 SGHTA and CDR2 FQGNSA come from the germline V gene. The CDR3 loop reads CASSPGGNNEQFF. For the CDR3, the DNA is TGTGCCAGCAGCCCCGGGGGTAACAATGAGCAGTTCTTC.

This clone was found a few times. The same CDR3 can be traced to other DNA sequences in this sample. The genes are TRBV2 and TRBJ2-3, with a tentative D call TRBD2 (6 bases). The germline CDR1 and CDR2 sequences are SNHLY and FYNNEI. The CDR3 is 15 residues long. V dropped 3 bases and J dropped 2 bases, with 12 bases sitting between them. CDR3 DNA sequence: TGTGCCAGCAGTGATCGCGGGGCGGTCACAGATACGCAGTATTTT. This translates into CASSDRGAVTDTQYF.

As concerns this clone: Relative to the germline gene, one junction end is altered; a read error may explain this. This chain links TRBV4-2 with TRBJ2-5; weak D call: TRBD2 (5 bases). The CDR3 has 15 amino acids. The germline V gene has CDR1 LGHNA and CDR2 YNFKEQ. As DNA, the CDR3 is TGTGCCAGCACCCAAGGCGGGCGGCTCCAAGAGACCCAGTACTTC. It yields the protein CASTQGGRLQETQYF.

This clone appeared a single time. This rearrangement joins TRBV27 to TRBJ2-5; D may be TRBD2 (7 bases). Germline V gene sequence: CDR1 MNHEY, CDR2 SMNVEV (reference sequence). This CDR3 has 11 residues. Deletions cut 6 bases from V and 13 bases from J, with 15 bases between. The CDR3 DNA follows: TGTGCCAGCAGCCAGGGGAGGGCCAGGTACTTC. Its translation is CASSQGRARYF.

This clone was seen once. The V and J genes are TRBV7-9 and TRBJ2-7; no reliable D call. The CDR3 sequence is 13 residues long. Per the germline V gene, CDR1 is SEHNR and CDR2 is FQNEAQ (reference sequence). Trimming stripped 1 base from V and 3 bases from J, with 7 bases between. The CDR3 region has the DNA TGTGCCAGCAGCTTAGGGAGAAACTACGAGCAGTACTTC. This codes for CASSLGRNYEQYF.

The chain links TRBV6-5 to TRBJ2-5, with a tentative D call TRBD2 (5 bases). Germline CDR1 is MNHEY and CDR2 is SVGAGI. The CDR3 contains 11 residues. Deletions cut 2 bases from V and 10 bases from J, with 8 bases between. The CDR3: CASSYLEVQYF. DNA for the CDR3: TGTGCCAGCAGTTACCTGGAGGTCCAGTACTTC.

CDR3: CSVGTGAMNTEAFF. CDR3 bases: TGCAGCGTCGGGACAGGTGCCATGAACACTGAAGCTTTCTTT. The J gene is TRBJ1-1, the V gene TRBV29-1; 8 nucleotides match TRBD1. This CDR3 comprises 14 residues. V gave up 6 bases and J gave up 0 bases; unmatched junction bases: 6. Germline V gene data show CDR1 as SQVTM and CDR2 as ANQGSEA.

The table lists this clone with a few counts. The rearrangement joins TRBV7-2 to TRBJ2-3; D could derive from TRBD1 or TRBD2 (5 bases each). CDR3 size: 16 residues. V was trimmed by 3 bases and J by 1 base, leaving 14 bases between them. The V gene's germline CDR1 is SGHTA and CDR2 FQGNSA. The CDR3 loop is CASSFASLGGTDTQYF. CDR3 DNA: TGTGCCAGCAGCTTTGCTTCGCTGGGGGGCACAGATACGCAGTATTTT.

The CDR3 here is CSVVFWFDTEAFF. The CDR3 nucleotides read TGCAGCGTTGTTTTCTGGTTTGACACTGAAGCTTTCTTT. V usage is TRBV29-1 and J usage is TRBJ1-1; D is unresolved. Trimming removed 4 bases from V and 3 bases from J, with 12 bases in between. The V gene's germline CDR1 is SQVTM and CDR2 ANQGSEA. The length of the CDR3 is 13 residues.

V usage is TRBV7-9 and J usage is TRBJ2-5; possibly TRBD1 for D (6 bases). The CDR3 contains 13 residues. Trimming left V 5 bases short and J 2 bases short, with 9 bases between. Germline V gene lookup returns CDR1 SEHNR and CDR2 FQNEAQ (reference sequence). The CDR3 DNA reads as TGTGCCAGCAGCCCTCAGGGGCAAGAGACCCAGTACTTC. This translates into CASSPQGQETQYF.

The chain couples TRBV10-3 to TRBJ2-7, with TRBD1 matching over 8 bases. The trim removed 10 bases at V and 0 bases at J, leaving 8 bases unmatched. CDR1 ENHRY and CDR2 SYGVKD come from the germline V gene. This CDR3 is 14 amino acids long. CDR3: CASMMTGDSYEQYF. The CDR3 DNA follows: TGTGCCAGCATGATGACAGGGGACTCCTACGAGCAGTACTTC.

The CDR3 is CASTAVNTEAFF. The CDR3 bases are TGTGCCAGCACGGCGGTGAACACTGAAGCTTTCTTT. The chain uses TRBV28 and TRBJ1-1; D not certain. Trimming shortened V by 7 bases and J by 0 bases, and 6 bases separated the two germline ends. Per germline, CDR1 MDHEN and CDR2 SYDVKM. This CDR3 comprises 12 residues.

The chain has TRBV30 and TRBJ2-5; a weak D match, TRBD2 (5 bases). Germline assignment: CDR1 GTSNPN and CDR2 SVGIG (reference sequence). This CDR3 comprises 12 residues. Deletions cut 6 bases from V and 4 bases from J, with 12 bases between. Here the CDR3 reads CACGERRETQYF. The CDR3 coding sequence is TGTGCCTGTGGCGAGCGGCGAGAGACCCAGTACTTC.

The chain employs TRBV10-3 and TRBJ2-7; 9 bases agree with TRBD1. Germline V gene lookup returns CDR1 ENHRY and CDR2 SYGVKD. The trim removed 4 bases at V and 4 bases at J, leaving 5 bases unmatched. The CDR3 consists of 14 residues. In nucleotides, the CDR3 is TGTGCCATCAGTGGCCGGGACAGGGCGTACGAGCAGTACTTC. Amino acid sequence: CAISGRDRAYEQYF.

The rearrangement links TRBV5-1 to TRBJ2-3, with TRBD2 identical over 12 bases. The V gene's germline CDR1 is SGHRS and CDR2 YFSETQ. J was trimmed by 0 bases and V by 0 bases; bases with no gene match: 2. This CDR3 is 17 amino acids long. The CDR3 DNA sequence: TGCGCCAGCAGCTTGGCGACTAGCGGGAGCAGCACAGATACGCAGTATTTT. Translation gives CASSLATSGSSTDTQYF.

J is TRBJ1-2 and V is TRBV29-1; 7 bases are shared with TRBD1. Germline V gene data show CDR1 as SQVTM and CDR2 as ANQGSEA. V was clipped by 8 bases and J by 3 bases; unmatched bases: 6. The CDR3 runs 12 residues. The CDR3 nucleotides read TGCAGCACAATTGACAGGGACTATGGCTACACCTTC. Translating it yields CSTIDRDYGYTF. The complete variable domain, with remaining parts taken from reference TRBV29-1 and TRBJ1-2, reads SAVISQKPSRDICQRGTSLTIQCQVDSQVTMMFWYRQQPGQSLTLIATANQGSEATYESGFVIDKFPISRPNLTFSTLTVSNMSPEDSSIYLCSTIDRDYGYTFGSGTRLTVV.

CDR3 protein: CASSLNTGTYEQYF. DNA for the CDR3: TGCGCCAGCAGCTTGAATACAGGGACCTACGAGCAGTACTTC. The chain uses TRBV5-1 and TRBJ2-7; the D gene is possibly TRBD1 (6 bases). V gave up 1 base and J gave up 2 bases, with 10 bases separating them. CDR3 size: 14 residues. Germline-derived CDR1 and CDR2 are SGHRS and YFSETQ.

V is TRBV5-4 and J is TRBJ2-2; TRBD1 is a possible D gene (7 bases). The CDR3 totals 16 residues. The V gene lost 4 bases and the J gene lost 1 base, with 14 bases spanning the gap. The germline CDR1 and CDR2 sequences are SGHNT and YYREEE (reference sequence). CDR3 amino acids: CASSETGRRNTGELFF. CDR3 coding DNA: TGTGCCAGCAGCGAGACAGGGAGGCGGAACACCGGGGAGCTGTTTTTT.

The chain's CDR3 is CASSYSTGELFF. The CDR3 nucleotides are TGTGCCAGCAGTTACTCGACCGGGGAGCTGTTTTTT. V gene TRBV6-6 combines with J gene TRBJ2-2; D unresolved. V lost 0 bases and J lost 5, with 1 base in between. CDR3 length equals 12 residues. The germline gives CDR1 MNHNY, CDR2 SVGAGI (reference sequence).

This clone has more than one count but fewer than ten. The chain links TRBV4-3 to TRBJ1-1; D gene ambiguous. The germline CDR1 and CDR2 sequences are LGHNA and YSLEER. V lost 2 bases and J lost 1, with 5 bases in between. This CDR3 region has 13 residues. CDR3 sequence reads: CASSQSSNTEAFF. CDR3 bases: TGCGCCAGCAGCCAAAGCTCGAACACTGAAGCTTTCTTT.